The 12 T cell receptor beta chains in this list originate from one sample, sequenced in a study of vaccination and CD4 T cells after COVID-19. TCRdb itself ran the PCR reads through MiXCR, one entry per CDR3 protein. The data contain tens of thousands of distinct CDR3 sequences, over 40% of them singletons. Here the sequenced sample was CD4+ T cells from blood, taken before SARS-CoV-2 vaccination. These receptors all come from a human donor who had recovered from COVID-19.

The rearrangement joins TRBV27 to TRBJ2-7; possibly TRBD2 for D (6 bases). CDR3 length equals 14 residues. With 6 bases removed from V and 2 bases from J, the gap between germline ends came to 14 bases. Germline lookup yields CDR1 MNHEY and CDR2 SMNVEV (reference sequence). In DNA, the CDR3 is TGTGCCAGCAGGGGGGGAGTAGTTGCCTACGAGCAGTACTTC. It yields the protein CASRGGVVAYEQYF.

The CDR3 coding sequence is TGCAGTGCTACCTCCCTTAGGGACCCCTCCTACGAGCAGTACTTC. Amino acids: CSATSLRDPSYEQYF. The chain combines TRBV20-1 with TRBJ2-7, with D possibly being TRBD1 or TRBD2 (5 bases each). The CDR3 length is 15 residues. Germline V gives CDR1 DFQATT, CDR2 SNEGSKA (reference sequence). The V end lost 4 bases, the J end lost 0 bases, and 16 bases lay between the germline ends.

This chain uses TRBV20-1 with TRBJ1-5; D is uncertain. Per germline, CDR1 DFQATT and CDR2 SNEGSKA (reference sequence). CDR3 length: 13 amino acids. The V and J ends lost 3 bases and 3 bases respectively, with 9 bases between them. The CDR3 nucleotides read TGCAGTGCTAGGAGGCACCCCAATCAGCCCCAGCATTTT. Its translation is CSARRHPNQPQHF.

This sequence joins TRBV6-1 and TRBJ1-5, with D perhaps matching TRBD1 (5 bases). There are 14 residues in the CDR3. CDR1 is MNHNS, CDR2 SASEGT, per germline. Trimming removed 7 bases at V and 5 bases at J, with 15 bases between. The CDR3 nucleotides are TGTGCCAGCAATCCACTTCAGGGATATCAGCCCCAGCATTTT. The encoded protein is CASNPLQGYQPQHF.

A few counts support this clonotype. CDR3 loop: CATSRDFMGEMNTEAFF. Here the CDR3 DNA reads TGTGCCACCAGCAGAGATTTTATGGGAGAAATGAACACTGAAGCTTTCTTT. This sequence joins TRBV15 and TRBJ1-1, with unresolved D. CDR3 size: 17 residues. Germline-derived CDR1 and CDR2 are LNHNV and YYDKDF (reference sequence). Trimming pared 0 bases from V and 0 bases from J, leaving 14 bases between.

There are a few counts of this clonotype. The V and J genes are TRBV4-1 and TRBJ2-3; D unresolved. The V gene's germline CDR1 is MGHRA and CDR2 YSYEKL. The germline V and J ends were trimmed by 0 bases and 2 bases, with 3 bases remaining between them. The CDR3 covers 13 residues. CDR3 sequence: CASSQESTDTQYF. The CDR3, as DNA: TGCGCCAGCAGCCAAGAGTCCACAGATACGCAGTATTTT.

The chain recombines TRBV6-5 with TRBJ1-5; D call uncertain. CDR3 length: 15 residues. Germline V lookup: CDR1 MNHEY, CDR2 SVGAGI. V was cut by 2 bases and J by 2 bases, with 10 bases left in between. CDR3 region: CASSYSFARNQPQHF. The DNA for the CDR3 is TGTGCCAGCAGTTACAGTTTTGCTCGCAATCAGCCCCAGCATTTT.

The rearrangement joins TRBV12-3 or TRBV12-4 to TRBJ2-3, with a possible D match to TRBD2 (6 bases). The V gene lost 2 bases and the J gene lost 3 bases, with 12 bases spanning the gap. The CDR3 has 15 residues. The CDR3 loop reads CASSLTGSATDTQYF. CDR3 nucleotides: TGTGCCAGCAGTTTAACCGGGAGTGCGACAGATACGCAGTATTTT.

The V and J genes are TRBV7-3 and TRBJ2-1; 7 bases line up with TRBD1. The CDR3 consists of 13 residues. Trimming took 5 bases from V and 9 from J; bases not matched to a gene: 7. CDR1 and CDR2 (germline): SGHTA, FQGTGA. In nucleotides, the CDR3 is TGTGCCAGCAGCGGGACAGCCTCGAGTGAGCAGTTCTTC. Translation gives CASSGTASSEQFF.

V usage is TRBV14 and J usage is TRBJ2-7; D may be TRBD1 or TRBD2 (5 bases each). V lost 4 bases and J 5 bases, leaving 15 bases between the germline ends. The germline gives CDR1 SGHDN, CDR2 FVKESK. The CDR3 extends over 14 amino acids. This CDR3 is CASSPGPRPHEQYF. The CDR3 DNA reads as TGTGCCAGCAGCCCGGGACCACGCCCCCACGAGCAGTACTTC.

V is TRBV20-1 and J is TRBJ2-5; possibly TRBD2 for D (6 bases). V lost 6 bases and J 1 base, leaving 9 bases between the germline ends. Germline values: CDR1 DFQATT, CDR2 SNEGSKA (reference sequence). The CDR3 runs to 12 residues. The CDR3, as DNA: TGCAGTGCGGCGGGATCCCAAGAGACCCAGTACTTC. Protein product: CSAAGSQETQYF.

The V and J genes are TRBV20-1 and TRBJ1-4; D is uncertain. The germline V gene has CDR1 DFQATT and CDR2 SNEGSKA (reference sequence). The V and J ends lost 3 bases and 5 bases respectively, with 7 bases between them. The CDR3 has 12 residues. The CDR3: CSASHENEKLFF. The CDR3 DNA sequence: TGCAGTGCTAGTCACGAAAATGAAAAACTGTTTTTT.